Following are 25 T cell receptor beta chains from one sample sequenced in a study of OX40 agonist ivuxolimab in advanced cancers. Sequenced by immunoSEQ multiplex PCR; TCRdb stores in-frame clones only, minus some. The sample includes 90,000 to 100,000 clones, approximately 90% of them seen just once. Sequences were derived from CD4+ or CD8+ T cells sorted from blood, sampled in a trial of the OX40 agonist ivuxolimab. Source of these receptors: an adult with an advanced solid tumor such as melanoma, head and neck, liver or kidney cancer.

In this sample, this clone turned up a few times. The chain has TRBV28 and TRBJ1-1; D remains ambiguous. Germline V gene lookup returns CDR1 MDHEN and CDR2 SYDVKM. Trimming left V 7 bases short and J 0 bases short, with 12 bases between. CDR3 length equals 14 residues. CDR3: CASNSGLMNTEAFF. The CDR3 DNA reads TGTGCCAGCAACTCAGGATTAATGAACACTGAAGCTTTCTTT.

V and J are TRBV18 and TRBJ1-2; no clear D gene. The CDR3 has 11 amino acids. V was shortened by 5 bases and J by 5 bases, with 6 bases between the two germline ends. Germline V gene data show CDR1 as KGHSH and CDR2 as LQKENI. The CDR3 here is CASSNWYGYTF. For the CDR3, the DNA is TGTGCCAGCTCAAACTGGTATGGCTACACCTTC.

This chain uses TRBV9 with TRBJ1-6; TRBD1 aligns across 10 bases. The CDR3 length is 17 residues. Germline CDR1 is SGDLS and CDR2 is YYNGEE. The J segment lost 0 bases and the V segment lost 3 bases, leaving 3 bases of the junction unmatched. CDR3 amino acids: CASSAGQGSSYNSPLHF. The CDR3 DNA reads as TGTGCCAGCAGCGCGGGACAGGGGAGCTCCTATAATTCACCCCTCCACTTT.

This chain connects TRBV10-2 to TRBJ2-1; 14 nucleotides agree with TRBD2. The V gene's germline CDR1 is WSHSY and CDR2 SAAADI. The trim removed 3 bases at V and 6 bases at J, leaving 1 base unmatched. This CDR3 is built from 15 residues. CDR3 sequence: CASSEGTSGGNEQFF. In DNA, the CDR3 is TGCGCCAGCAGTGAAGGGACTAGCGGGGGCAATGAGCAGTTCTTC.

The sample holds a few counts of this clone. The J gene is TRBJ1-2, the V gene TRBV28; D is unclear. The length of the CDR3 is 14 residues. The germline V gene encodes CDR1 MDHEN and CDR2 SYDVKM. Trimming removed 9 bases at V and 0 bases at J, with 14 bases between. CDR3 DNA sequence: TGTGCCAGTTCTATTCGAGGGTCTAACTATGGCTACACCTTC. This sequence encodes CASSIRGSNYGYTF.

A remark on this clone: One end of the junction fails to match germline, which may point to a read error. The CDR3 coding sequence is TGTGCCAGCCCACCACCGGGTACACGGTTAGCTAACTATGGCTACACCTTC. Translation gives CASPPPGTRLANYGYTF. V usage is TRBV18 and J usage is TRBJ1-2; D remains unclear. This CDR3 region has 17 residues. The germline CDR1 and CDR2 sequences are KGHSH and LQKENI.

This rearrangement joins TRBV28 to TRBJ2-1; TRBD2 matches at 12 bases. Per germline, CDR1 MDHEN and CDR2 SYDVKM. The CDR3 runs to 14 residues. The CDR3 DNA reads TGTGCAGTGACTAGCGGGGGATGGTACAATGAGCAGTTCTTC. This sequence encodes CAVTSGGWYNEQFF. The entire variable domain, with the rest obtained from reference TRBV28 and TRBJ2-1, is as follows: DVKVTQSSRYLVKRTGEKVFLECVQDMDHENMFWYRQDPGLGLRLIYFSYDVKMKEKGDIPEGYSVSREKKERFSLILESASTNQTSMYLCAVTSGGWYNEQFFGPGTRLTVL.

V usage is TRBV27 and J usage is TRBJ2-2, with 10 positions matching TRBD2. The J segment lost 4 bases and the V segment lost 8 bases, leaving 1 base of the junction unmatched. Germline CDR1 is MNHEY and CDR2 is SMNVEV (reference sequence). This CDR3 is built from 13 residues. The CDR3 loop reads CASRLAGTGELFF. The CDR3 bases are TGTGCCAGCCGACTAGCGGGCACCGGGGAGCTGTTTTTT.

The chain couples TRBV11-3 to TRBJ1-1; D gene ambiguous. Germline values: CDR1 SGHNT, CDR2 YENEEA. V was cut by 5 bases and J by 5 bases, with 12 bases left in between. The CDR3 contains 13 residues. The CDR3 region is CASSRDWRTEAFF. As DNA, the CDR3 is TGTGCCAGCAGCCGAGACTGGAGGACTGAAGCTTTCTTT.

Of note for this clone: Germline is not matched at one junction end, which may reflect a read error. V is TRBV2 and J is TRBJ1-4; the D gene is possibly TRBD1 (6 bases). This CDR3 is 14 amino acids long. CDR1 is SNHLY, CDR2 FYNNEI, per germline. This CDR3 is CASSEGQFNEKLFF. In DNA, the CDR3 is TGTGCCAGCAGCGAAGGACAGTTTAATGAAAAACTGTTTTTT.

V and J are TRBV28 and TRBJ2-7; no firm D call. The CDR3 length is 12 residues. With 4 bases removed from V and 3 bases from J, the gap between germline ends came to 7 bases. Per germline, CDR1 MDHEN and CDR2 SYDVKM. CDR3 in amino acids: CASSSRVYEQYF. In nucleotides, the CDR3 is TGTGCCAGCAGTTCCAGAGTCTACGAGCAGTACTTC.

The V gene is TRBV29-1, the J gene TRBJ2-7; 14 nucleotides agree with TRBD2. The length of the CDR3 is 15 residues. Per the germline V gene, CDR1 is SQVTM and CDR2 is ANQGSEA. V lost 4 bases, J lost 2 bases, and 4 bases stayed unmatched. The CDR3 DNA is TGCAGCGTTGGCGGACTAGCGGGAGGACCCTACGAGCAGTACTTC. Amino acids: CSVGGLAGGPYEQYF.

The chain is built from TRBV9 and TRBJ2-1; TRBD2 is a possible D gene (6 bases). This CDR3 comprises 15 residues. Germline loops: CDR1 SGDLS, CDR2 YYNGEE. V was shortened by 3 bases and J by 3 bases, with 13 bases between the two germline ends. CDR3 sequence (DNA): TGTGCCAGCAGCGGCCCGGGACTTGACTACAATGAGCAGTTCTTC. Translation gives CASSGPGLDYNEQFF.

The chain links TRBV5-1 to TRBJ2-5; TRBD2 matches at 7 bases. V dropped 4 bases and J dropped 3; count of bases not matched to a gene: 9. Per germline, CDR1 SGHRS and CDR2 YFSETQ. This CDR3 contains 15 residues. CDR3 nucleotide sequence: TGCGCCAGCAGCCCTGTTTGGGGGGGTGAAGAGACCCAGTACTTC. Its translation: CASSPVWGGEETQYF. Full variable domain (missing parts from reference TRBV5-1 and TRBJ2-5): KAGVTQTPRYLIKTRGQQVTLSCSPISGHRSVSWYQQTPGQGLQFLFEYFSETQRNKGNFPGRFSGRQFSNSRSEMNVSTLELGDSALYLCASSPVWGGEETQYFGPGTRLLVL.

This chain links TRBV7-9 with TRBJ2-2; D call uncertain. Germline V CDR1 and CDR2: SEHNR, FQNEAQ (reference sequence). V was shortened by 5 bases and J by 1 base, with 5 bases between the two germline ends. This CDR3 has 13 amino acids. The CDR3 bases are TGTGCCAGCAGCGAGAGGAACACCGGGGAGCTGTTTTTT. The encoded protein is CASSERNTGELFF.

The CDR3: CASSFGGWANSPLHF. As DNA, the CDR3 is TGTGCCAGCAGTTTTGGGGGCTGGGCTAATTCACCCCTCCACTTT. The V gene is TRBV27, the J gene TRBJ1-6; D might be TRBD1 (6 bases). CDR3 length: 15 amino acids. V was trimmed by 3 bases and J by 6 bases, leaving 12 bases between them. From germline, CDR1 is MNHEY and CDR2 SMNVEV (reference sequence).

The chain is built from TRBV28 and TRBJ2-3; D remains unclear. The length of the CDR3 is 12 residues. V lost 2 bases and J 4 bases, leaving 4 bases between the germline ends. Germline V gene sequence: CDR1 MDHEN, CDR2 SYDVKM. The CDR3 sequence is CASSLGPDTQYF. CDR3 coding DNA: TGTGCCAGCAGTTTAGGACCAGATACGCAGTATTTT.

This rearrangement joins TRBV27 to TRBJ1-2; TRBD1 might be the D (5 bases). Per germline, CDR1 MNHEY and CDR2 SMNVEV (reference sequence). Trimming took 2 bases from V and 7 from J, leaving 17 bases between them. The CDR3 is 15 residues long. CDR3 DNA: TGTGCCAGCAGTTTAGGATCGGGGGGAGTCGGTGGCTACACCTTC. This codes for CASSLGSGGVGGYTF.

The chain uses TRBV5-4 and TRBJ1-3; no clear D gene. Germline V gene sequence: CDR1 SGHNT, CDR2 YYREEE (reference sequence). This CDR3 has 17 residues. Trimming cost V 4 bases and J 3 bases, with 20 bases left between them. CDR3 bases: TGTGCCAGCAGCGACAAAAGTCGGGGTTCTTTTGGAAACACCATATATTTT. It encodes CASSDKSRGSFGNTIYF. The full variable domain, with the rest looked up from reference TRBV5-4 and TRBJ1-3, is ETGVTQSPTHLIKTRGQQVTLRCSSQSGHNTVSWYQQALGQGPQFIFQYYREEENGRGNFPPRFSGLQFPNYSSELNVNALELDDSALYLCASSDKSRGSFGNTIYFGEGSWLTVV.

This chain joins TRBV30 and TRBJ2-7, with D tentatively TRBD2 (6 bases). This CDR3 is built from 11 residues. CDR1 and CDR2 (germline): GTSNPN, SVGIG (reference sequence). V was shortened by 5 bases and J by 6 bases, with 11 bases between the two germline ends. The CDR3 DNA sequence: TGTGCCTGGTCGACTAGGATCGAGCAGTACTTC. Protein sequence: CAWSTRIEQYF.

This sequence joins TRBV11-2 and TRBJ1-6; possible D gene TRBD1, 5 bases. Trimming pared 0 bases from V and 4 bases from J, leaving 7 bases between. The CDR3 totals 15 residues. The germline gives CDR1 SGHAT, CDR2 FQNNGV. CDR3 loop: CASSLDQGYNSPLHF. DNA of the CDR3: TGTGCCAGCAGCTTAGATCAGGGTTATAATTCACCCCTCCACTTT.

The genes are TRBV27 and TRBJ2-7; either TRBD1 or TRBD2 may supply D (6 bases each). Germline V gives CDR1 MNHEY, CDR2 SMNVEV (reference sequence). V was cut by 3 bases and J by 4 bases, with 22 bases left in between. The CDR3 is 17 amino acids. CDR3 residues: CASSLYGGEVVRYEQYF. The CDR3 DNA is TGTGCCAGCAGTTTGTACGGGGGCGAAGTAGTTAGATACGAGCAGTACTTC.

V usage is TRBV5-4 and J usage is TRBJ1-4; a weak D match, TRBD1 (6 bases). The CDR3 runs to 14 residues. The ends were cut back, 0 bases at V and 8 bases at J, with 11 bases in the middle. Looked up from germline, CDR1 is SGHNT and CDR2 is YYREEE (reference sequence). CDR3 in DNA: TGTGCCAGCAGCTTGGGGACAGCCGAGGAAAAACTGTTTTTT. Amino acid sequence: CASSLGTAEEKLFF.

This clone was picked up a small number of times. The V call is TRBV18, the J call TRBJ2-7; TRBD2 might be the D (5 bases). The germline V and J ends were trimmed by 6 bases and 2 bases, with 11 bases remaining between them. CDR3 length equals 13 residues. Germline V gene sequence: CDR1 KGHSH, CDR2 LQKENI. As DNA, the CDR3 is TGTGCCAGCTCGCCCGGACTCACCTACGAGCAGTACTTC. Encoded protein: CASSPGLTYEQYF.

The rearrangement links TRBV5-8 to TRBJ1-5, with TRBD1 as a possible D gene (5 bases). Germline CDR1 and CDR2: SGHTS and YDEGEE. The CDR3 runs to 16 residues. With 0 bases removed from V and 3 bases from J, the gap between germline ends came to 13 bases. The CDR3 nucleotides read TGTGCCAGCAGCTTGGTCTCTTCGGGGGTCAATCAGCCCCAGCATTTT. Translated: CASSLVSSGVNQPQHF. The whole variable domain, remainder taken from reference TRBV5-8 and TRBJ1-5, is EAGVTQSPTHLIKTRGQQATLRCSPISGHTSVYWYQQALGLGLQFLLWYDEGEERNRGNFPPRFSGRQFPNYSSELNVNALELEDSALYLCASSLVSSGVNQPQHFGDGTRLSIL.